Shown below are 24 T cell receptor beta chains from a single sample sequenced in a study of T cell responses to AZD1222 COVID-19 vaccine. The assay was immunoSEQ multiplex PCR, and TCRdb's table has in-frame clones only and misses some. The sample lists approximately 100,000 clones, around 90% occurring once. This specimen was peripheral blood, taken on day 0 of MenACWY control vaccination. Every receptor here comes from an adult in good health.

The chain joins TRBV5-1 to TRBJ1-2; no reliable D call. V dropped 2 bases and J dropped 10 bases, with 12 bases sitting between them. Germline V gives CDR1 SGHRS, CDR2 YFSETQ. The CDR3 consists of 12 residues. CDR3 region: CASSFEPTLYTF. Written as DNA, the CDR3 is TGCGCCAGCAGCTTCGAACCGACCCTCTACACCTTC.

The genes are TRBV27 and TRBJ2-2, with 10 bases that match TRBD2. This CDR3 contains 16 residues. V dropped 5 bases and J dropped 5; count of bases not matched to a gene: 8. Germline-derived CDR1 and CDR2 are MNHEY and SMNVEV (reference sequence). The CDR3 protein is CASSIPGLAQTGELFF. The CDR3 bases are TGTGCCAGCAGTATCCCGGGACTAGCGCAAACCGGGGAGCTGTTTTTT.

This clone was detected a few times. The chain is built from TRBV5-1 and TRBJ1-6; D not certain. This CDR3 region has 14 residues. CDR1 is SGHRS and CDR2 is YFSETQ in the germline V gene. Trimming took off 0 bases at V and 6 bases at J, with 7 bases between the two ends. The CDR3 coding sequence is TGCGCCAGCAGCTTGGGTGGCAGTAATTCACCCCTCCACTTT. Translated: CASSLGGSNSPLHF.

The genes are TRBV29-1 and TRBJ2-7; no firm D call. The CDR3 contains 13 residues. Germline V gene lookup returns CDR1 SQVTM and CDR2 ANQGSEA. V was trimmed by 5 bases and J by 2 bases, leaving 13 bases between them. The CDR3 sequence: CSVKSLTPYEQYF. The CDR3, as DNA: TGCAGCGTTAAATCCTTGACACCCTACGAGCAGTACTTC.

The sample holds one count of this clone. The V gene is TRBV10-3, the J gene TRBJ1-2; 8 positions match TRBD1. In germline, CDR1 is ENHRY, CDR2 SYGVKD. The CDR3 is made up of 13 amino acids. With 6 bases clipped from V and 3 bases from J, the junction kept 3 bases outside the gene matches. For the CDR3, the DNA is TGTGCCATCAGCGGGGACAGGTACTATGGCTACACCTTC. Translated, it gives CAISGDRYYGYTF.

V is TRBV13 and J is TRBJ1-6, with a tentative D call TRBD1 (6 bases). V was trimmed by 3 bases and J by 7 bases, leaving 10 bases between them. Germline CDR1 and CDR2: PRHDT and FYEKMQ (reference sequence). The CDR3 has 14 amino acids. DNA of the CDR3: TGTGCCAGCAGCTTCAGGGGTACCAATTCACCCCTCCACTTT. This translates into CASSFRGTNSPLHF.

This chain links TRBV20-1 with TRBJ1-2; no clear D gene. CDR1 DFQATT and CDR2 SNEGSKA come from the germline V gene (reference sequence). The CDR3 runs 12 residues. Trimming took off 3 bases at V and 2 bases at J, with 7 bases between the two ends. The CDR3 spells CSASWGNYGYTF. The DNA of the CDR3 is TGCAGTGCTAGTTGGGGAAACTATGGCTACACCTTC.

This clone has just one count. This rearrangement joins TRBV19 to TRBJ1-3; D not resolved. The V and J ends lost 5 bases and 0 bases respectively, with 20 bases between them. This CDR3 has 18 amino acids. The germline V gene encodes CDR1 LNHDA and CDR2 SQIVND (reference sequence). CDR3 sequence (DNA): TGTGCCAGTAGTCGATCGGCCACCTCCCCGGGCTCTGGAAACACCATATATTTT. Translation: CASSRSATSPGSGNTIYF.

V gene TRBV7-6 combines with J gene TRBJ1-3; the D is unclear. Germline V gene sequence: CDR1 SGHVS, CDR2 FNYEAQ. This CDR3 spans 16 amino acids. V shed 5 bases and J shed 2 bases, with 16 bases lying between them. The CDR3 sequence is CASSPGVFGPGNTIYF. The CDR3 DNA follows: TGTGCCAGCAGCCCGGGCGTTTTCGGGCCTGGAAACACCATATATTTT.

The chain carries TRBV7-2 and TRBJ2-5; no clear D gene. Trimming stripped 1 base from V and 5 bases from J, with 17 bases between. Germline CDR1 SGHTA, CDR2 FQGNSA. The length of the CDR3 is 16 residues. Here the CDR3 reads CASSLGWAPRRETQYF. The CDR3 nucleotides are TGTGCCAGCAGCTTAGGTTGGGCCCCACGTCGGGAGACCCAGTACTTC.

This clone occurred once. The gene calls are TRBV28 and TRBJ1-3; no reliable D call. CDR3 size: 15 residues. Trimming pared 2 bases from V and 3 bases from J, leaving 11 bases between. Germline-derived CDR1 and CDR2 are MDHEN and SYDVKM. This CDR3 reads CASSLLRVSGNTIYF. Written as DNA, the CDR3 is TGTGCCAGCAGTTTACTAAGGGTTAGTGGAAACACCATATATTTT.

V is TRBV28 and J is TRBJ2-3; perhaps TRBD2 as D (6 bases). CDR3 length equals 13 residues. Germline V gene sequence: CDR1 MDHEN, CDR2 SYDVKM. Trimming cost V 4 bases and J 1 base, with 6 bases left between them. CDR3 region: CASSSGGTDTQYF. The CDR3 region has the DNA TGTGCCAGCAGTTCGGGGGGCACAGATACGCAGTATTTT.

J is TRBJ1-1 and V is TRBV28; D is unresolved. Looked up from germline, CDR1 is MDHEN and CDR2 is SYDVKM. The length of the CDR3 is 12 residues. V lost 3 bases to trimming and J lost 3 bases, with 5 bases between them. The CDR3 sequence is CASSLGYTEAFF. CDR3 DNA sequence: TGTGCCAGCAGTTTGGGTTACACTGAAGCTTTCTTT.

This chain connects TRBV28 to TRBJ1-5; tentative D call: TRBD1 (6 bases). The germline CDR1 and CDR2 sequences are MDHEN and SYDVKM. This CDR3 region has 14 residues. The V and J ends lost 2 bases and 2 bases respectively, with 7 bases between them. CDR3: CASSLRGGNQPQHF. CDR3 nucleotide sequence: TGTGCCAGCAGTTTAAGGGGGGGCAATCAGCCCCAGCATTTT.

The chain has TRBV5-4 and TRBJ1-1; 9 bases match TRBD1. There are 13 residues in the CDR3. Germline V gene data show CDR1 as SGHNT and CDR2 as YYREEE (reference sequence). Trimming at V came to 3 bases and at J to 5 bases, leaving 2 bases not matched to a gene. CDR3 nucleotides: TGTGCCAGCAGCTGGGACAGGGAAACTGAAGCTTTCTTT. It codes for CASSWDRETEAFF.

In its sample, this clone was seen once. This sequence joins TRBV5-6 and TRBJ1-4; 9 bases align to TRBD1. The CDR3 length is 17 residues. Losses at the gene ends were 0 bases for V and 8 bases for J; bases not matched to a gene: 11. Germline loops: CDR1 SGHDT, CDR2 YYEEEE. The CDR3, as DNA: TGTGCCAGCAGCTTGGACCCCTCGACAGGGGGTGGCGAAAAACTGTTTTTT. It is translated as CASSLDPSTGGGEKLFF.

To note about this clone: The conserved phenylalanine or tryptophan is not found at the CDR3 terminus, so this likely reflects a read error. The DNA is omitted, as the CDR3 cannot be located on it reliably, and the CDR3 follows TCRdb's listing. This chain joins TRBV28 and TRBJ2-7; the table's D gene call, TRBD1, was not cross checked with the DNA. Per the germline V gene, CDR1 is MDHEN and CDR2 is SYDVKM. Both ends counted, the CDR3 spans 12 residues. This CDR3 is CASSFGGESLLL.

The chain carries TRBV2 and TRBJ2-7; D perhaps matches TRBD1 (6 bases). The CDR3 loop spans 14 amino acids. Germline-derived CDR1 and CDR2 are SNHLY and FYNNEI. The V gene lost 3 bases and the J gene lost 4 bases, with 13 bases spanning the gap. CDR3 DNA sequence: TGTGCCAGCAGTGATGCGAACAGGGTTTACGAGCAGTACTTC. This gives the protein CASSDANRVYEQYF.

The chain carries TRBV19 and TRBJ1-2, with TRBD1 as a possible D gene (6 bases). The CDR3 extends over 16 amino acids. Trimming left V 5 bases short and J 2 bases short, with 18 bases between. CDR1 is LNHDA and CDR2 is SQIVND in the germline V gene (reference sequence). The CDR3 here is CASSPLYGGLNYGYTF. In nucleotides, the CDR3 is TGTGCCAGTAGTCCTCTCTATGGGGGGCTCAACTATGGCTACACCTTC.

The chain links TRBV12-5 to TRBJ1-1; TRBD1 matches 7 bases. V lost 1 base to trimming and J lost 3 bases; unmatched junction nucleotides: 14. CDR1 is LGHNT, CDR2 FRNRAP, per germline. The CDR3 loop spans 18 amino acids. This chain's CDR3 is CASGLGTGFAGGDTEAFF. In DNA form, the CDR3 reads TGTGCTAGTGGTTTGGGGACTGGTTTTGCAGGGGGGGACACTGAAGCTTTCTTT.

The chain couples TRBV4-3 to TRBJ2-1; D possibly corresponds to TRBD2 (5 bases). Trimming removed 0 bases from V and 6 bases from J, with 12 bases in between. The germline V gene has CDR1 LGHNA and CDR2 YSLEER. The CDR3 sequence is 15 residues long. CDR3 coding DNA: TGCGCCAGCAGCCAAGACAGAGGGTCCAGCAATGAGCAGTTCTTC. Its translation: CASSQDRGSSNEQFF.

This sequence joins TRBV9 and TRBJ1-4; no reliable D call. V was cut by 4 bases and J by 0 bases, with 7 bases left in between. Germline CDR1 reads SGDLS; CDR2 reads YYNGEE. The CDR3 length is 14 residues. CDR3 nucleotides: TGTGCCAGCAGCATACAGTCAACTAATGAAAAACTGTTTTTT. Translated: CASSIQSTNEKLFF.

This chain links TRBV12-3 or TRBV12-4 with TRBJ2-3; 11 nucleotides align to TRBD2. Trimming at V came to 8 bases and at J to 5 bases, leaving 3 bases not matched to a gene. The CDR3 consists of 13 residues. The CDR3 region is CASQLAGEDTQYF. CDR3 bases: TGTGCCAGCCAACTAGCGGGGGAAGATACGCAGTATTTT.

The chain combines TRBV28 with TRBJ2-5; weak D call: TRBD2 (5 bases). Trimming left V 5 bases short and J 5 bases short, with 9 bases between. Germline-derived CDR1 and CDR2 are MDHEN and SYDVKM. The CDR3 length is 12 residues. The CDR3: CASSRGLETQYF. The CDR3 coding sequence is TGTGCCAGCAGTCGCGGGTTGGAGACCCAGTACTTC.